This T cell receptor (beta chain) was found in a study of T cells after yellow fever vaccination. Findings and caveats of the study: Abundant clonotypes from the bulk population could get into FACS-sorted repertoires as contaminants.

This CDR3 spans 14 amino acids. Trimming left V 3 bases short and J 4 bases short, with 12 bases between. Germline V CDR1 and CDR2: LNHDA, SQIVND (reference sequence). TCRdb redid the calling of the 5' RACE reads with MiXCR, one entry per CDR3 protein. This sample has under 300,000 distinct CDR3 sequences, with less than 7.5% found just once. Turning to this clonotype: Its antigen is not known.

This receptor was taken from a man younger than 40 who received the YFV17D yellow fever vaccine. Source: CD4+ T cells sorted from PBMCs, taken on the day of the yellow fever booster vaccination. The rearrangement joins TRBV19 to TRBJ1-1; maybe TRBD1 (5 bases). The CDR3 here is CASSMGQEITEAFF. The CDR3 DNA sequence: TGTGCCAGTAGTATGGGGCAGGAAATCACTGAAGCTTTCTTT.